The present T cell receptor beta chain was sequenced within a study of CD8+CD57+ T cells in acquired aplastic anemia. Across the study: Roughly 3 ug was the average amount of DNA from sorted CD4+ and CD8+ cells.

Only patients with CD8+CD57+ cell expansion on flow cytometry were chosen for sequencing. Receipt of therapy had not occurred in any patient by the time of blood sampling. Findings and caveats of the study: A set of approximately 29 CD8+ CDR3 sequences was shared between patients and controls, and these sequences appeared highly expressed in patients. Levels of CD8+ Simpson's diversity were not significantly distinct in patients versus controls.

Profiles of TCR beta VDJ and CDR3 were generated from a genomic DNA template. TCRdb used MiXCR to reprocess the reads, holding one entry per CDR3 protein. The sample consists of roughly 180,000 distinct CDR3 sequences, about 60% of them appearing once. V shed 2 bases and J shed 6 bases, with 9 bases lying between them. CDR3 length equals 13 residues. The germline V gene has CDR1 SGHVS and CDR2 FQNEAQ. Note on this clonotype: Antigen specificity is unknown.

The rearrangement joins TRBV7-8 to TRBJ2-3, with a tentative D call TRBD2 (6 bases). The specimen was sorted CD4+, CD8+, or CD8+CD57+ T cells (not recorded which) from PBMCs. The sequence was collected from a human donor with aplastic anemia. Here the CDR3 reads CASSLSLADTQYF. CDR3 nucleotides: TGTGCCAGCAGCTTATCCCTAGCGGATACGCAGTATTTT.